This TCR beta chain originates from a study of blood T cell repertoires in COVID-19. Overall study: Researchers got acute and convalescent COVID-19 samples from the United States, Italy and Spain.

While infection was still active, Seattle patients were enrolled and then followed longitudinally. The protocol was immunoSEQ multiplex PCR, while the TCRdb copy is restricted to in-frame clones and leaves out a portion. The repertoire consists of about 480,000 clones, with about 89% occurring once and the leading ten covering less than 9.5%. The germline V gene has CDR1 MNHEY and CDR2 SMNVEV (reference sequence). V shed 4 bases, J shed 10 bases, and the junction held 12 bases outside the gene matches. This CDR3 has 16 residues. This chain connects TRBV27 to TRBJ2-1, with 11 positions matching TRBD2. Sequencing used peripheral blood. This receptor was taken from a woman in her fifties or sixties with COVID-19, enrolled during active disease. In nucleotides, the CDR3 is TGTGCCAGCAGTTCCTCCGGGACTAGCGGATTCATGGAGCAGTTCTTC. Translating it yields CASSSSGTSGFMEQFF.